This is a list of T cell receptor beta chains from one sample in a study of OX40 agonist ivuxolimab in advanced cancers. Assay used: immunoSEQ multiplex PCR; TCRdb lists only in-frame clones, some missing. The sample carries 60,000 to 70,000 clones, 91% recorded once. The material sequenced was CD4+ or CD8+ T cells sorted from blood, taken in a trial of the OX40 agonist ivuxolimab. These receptors were taken from an adult with an advanced solid tumor such as melanoma, head and neck, liver or kidney cancer. Both conserved end residues are part of each CDR3. D genes are given only for firm matches. Not every row has a clone size; where given, it reads once, few, many or a size class.

TRBV11-1	-	TRBJ2-2	-	CASSFGVGTGELFF	TGTGCCAGCAGCTTCGGGGTTGGCACCGGGGAGCTGTTTTTT
TRBV10-3	-	TRBJ2-2	-	CAISDWGTNTGELFF	TGTGCCATCAGTGATTGGGGAACGAACACCGGGGAGCTGTTTTTT
TRBV27	-	TRBJ1-1	-	CASSLFGGTEAFF	TGTGCCAGCAGTTTATTCGGGGGCACTGAAGCTTTCTTT
TRBV2	TRBD1	TRBJ2-7	-	CASSGRDRPFEQYF	TGTGCCAGCAGTGGCCGGGACAGGCCCTTCGAGCAGTACTTC
TRBV2	TRBD2	TRBJ2-7	-	CASSEGLAREQYF	TGTGCCAGCAGTGAGGGACTAGCGAGGGAGCAGTACTTC
TRBV2	TRBD2	TRBJ2-1	-	CASLRGSQLAGGDEQFF	TGTGCCAGCCTCAGGGGAAGCCAACTAGCGGGAGGAGATGAGCAGTTCTTC
TRBV27	-	TRBJ1-2	once	CASSLGVEYGYTF	TGTGCCAGCAGTTTAGGGGTAGAGTATGGCTACACCTTC
TRBV4-2	-	TRBJ2-7	few	CASSPETFPSYEQYF	TGTGCCAGCAGCCCGGAGACCTTCCCCTCCTACGAGCAGTACTTC
TRBV6-1	-	TRBJ1-5	once	CASLLNSNQPQHF	TGTGCCAGCCTACTTAATAGCAATCAGCCCCAGCATTTT
TRBV5-8	TRBD1	TRBJ1-5	-	CASSPDRAYSNQPQHF	TGTGCCAGCAGCCCGGACAGGGCATATAGCAATCAGCCCCAGCATTTT
TRBV29-1	-	TRBJ2-7	-	CSVKVDRNYEQYF	TGCAGCGTAAAAGTCGACAGAAACTACGAGCAGTACTTC
TRBV7-9	TRBD2	TRBJ2-3	-	CASSLKRGLAGVTQYF	TGTGCCAGCAGCTTGAAGAGGGGACTAGCGGGAGTTACGCAGTATTTT
TRBV6-9	-	TRBJ2-7	-	CATTRGYEQYF	TGTGCCACCACACGGGGCTACGAGCAGTACTTC
TRBV27	-	TRBJ2-7	-	CASSFSGGYSSYEQYF	TGTGCCAGCAGTTTCTCGGGCGGCTATAGCTCCTACGAGCAGTACTTC
TRBV4-2	TRBD2	TRBJ2-1	-	CASSQTSGLSYNEQFF	TGTGCCAGCAGCCAAACTAGCGGGCTCTCCTACAATGAGCAGTTCTTC
TRBV6-1	TRBD2	TRBJ2-1	-	CASSEASSGSLYEQFF	TGTGCCAGCAGTGAAGCGTCCAGCGGGAGTTTATATGAGCAGTTCTTC
TRBV5-6	-	TRBJ1-1	-	CASSLGQLGGLWNTEAFF	TGTGCCAGCAGCTTGGGTCAGCTAGGAGGTCTCTGGAACACTGAAGCTTTCTTT
TRBV19	-	TRBJ2-7	-	CASSIDASTYEQYF	TGTGCCAGTAGTATTGATGCGTCGACCTACGAGCAGTACTTC
TRBV27	TRBD1	TRBJ1-1	-	CASSLQGDTEAFF	TGTGCCAGCAGTTTACAGGGGGACACTGAAGCTTTCTTT
TRBV7-9	-	TRBJ2-3	-	CASSFSPRDITTDTQYF	TGTGCCAGCAGCTTCAGCCCCAGAGATATCACGACAGATACGCAGTATTTT
TRBV5-1	-	TRBJ2-1	few	CASSDGGGYNEQFF	TGCGCCAGCTCAGATGGGGGTGGCTACAATGAGCAGTTCTTC
TRBV28	TRBD2	TRBJ2-2	-	CASSSLAAANTGELFF	TGTGCCAGCAGTTCCCTAGCGGCAGCGAACACCGGGGAGCTGTTTTTT